What follows describes a single T cell receptor beta chain. This sample was taken from a study of T cell changes during pregnancy in multiple sclerosis. The CDR3 extends over 15 amino acids. V shed 0 bases and J shed 1 base, with 10 bases lying between them. CDR1 is MNHEY and CDR2 is SMNVEV in the germline V gene (reference sequence). Method: immunoSEQ multiplex PCR; TCRdb's copy keeps in-frame clones and lacks some. The table records about 81,000 clones, around 93% of them present only once. Material: peripheral blood, obtained in the third trimester of pregnancy. This TCR came from a female donor in good health, enrolled as a control in a pregnancy study. The chain is built from TRBV27 and TRBJ2-7; no clear D. The CDR3 nucleotides are TGTGCCAGCAGTTTATCACAGAAAGAATCCTACGAGCAGTACTTC. This encodes CASSLSQKESYEQYF.